This T cell receptor (beta chain) was found in a study of regulatory T cells in long-lasting Graves disease. Study background: Over-5-year antithyroid drug use with positive TSH receptor antibodies defined persistent Graves' disease in the study.

Arm-PCR of CDR3 regions and iRepertoire HTBI primers were used to build TCR beta libraries. TCRdb reprocessed the multiplex PCR reads with MiXCR, giving one entry per CDR3 protein. The data contain approximately 350,000 distinct CDR3 sequences, roughly 25% of them singletons. In germline, CDR1 is MGHRA, CDR2 YSYEKL. The CDR3 runs 16 residues. V was pared by 0 bases and J by 4 bases, with 15 bases between. Time point noted: persistent/refractory GD, antithyroid drugs over 5 years with positive TRAb. Extracted RNA from PBMCs served as the source of the TCR library. The guidelines of the American Thyroid Association were the basis for diagnosing Graves' disease. Regarding the study as a whole: Persistent disease samples used TRBV28, TRBJ1-2 and TRBJ2-5 preferentially. Persistent patients had a count of shared public clonotypes (around 2,700) that exceeded that of new patients (approximately 920).

This clonotype has more than one count but fewer than ten. Its target is unknown. The sequence derives from a woman aged 40 to 55 with Graves disease. Specimen: peripheral blood mononuclear cells (PBMCs), collected when the disease was refractory, from a patient treated with antithyroid drugs. This chain uses TRBV4-1 with TRBJ1-2, with D hard to call. CDR3 sequence: CASSQDRTEKFYGYTF. In nucleotides, the CDR3 is TGCGCCAGCAGCCAAGATCGGACGGAAAAATTCTATGGCTACACCTTC.